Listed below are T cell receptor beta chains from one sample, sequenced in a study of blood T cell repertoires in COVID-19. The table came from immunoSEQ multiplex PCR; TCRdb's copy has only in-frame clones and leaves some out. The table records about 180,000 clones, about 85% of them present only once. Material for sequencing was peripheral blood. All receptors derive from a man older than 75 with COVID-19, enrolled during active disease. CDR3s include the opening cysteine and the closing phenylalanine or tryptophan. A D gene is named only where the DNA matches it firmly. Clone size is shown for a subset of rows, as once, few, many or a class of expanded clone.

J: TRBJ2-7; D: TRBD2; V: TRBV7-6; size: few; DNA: TGTGCCAGCAGCTTAGGGACTAGGCCCTACGAGCAGTACTTC; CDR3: CASSLGTRPYEQYF
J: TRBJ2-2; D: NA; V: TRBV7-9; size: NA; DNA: TGTGCCAGCAGCCGTCGGAGGACCGGGGAGCTGTTTTTT; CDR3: CASSRRRTGELFF
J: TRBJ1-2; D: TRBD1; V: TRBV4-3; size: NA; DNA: TGCGCCAGCAGCCACAAAGGGACAGGGGTGGGCTATGGCTACACCTTC; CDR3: CASSHKGTGVGYGYTF
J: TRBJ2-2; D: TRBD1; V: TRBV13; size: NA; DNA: TGTGCCAGCAGCGCCGGGGACAGCCAAAGATATCCCGGGGAGCTGTTTTTT; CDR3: CASSAGDSQRYPGELFF
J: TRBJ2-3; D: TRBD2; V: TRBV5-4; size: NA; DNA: TGTGCCAGCAGCTCTGGACTAGCGGGGATCACAGATACGCAGTATTTT; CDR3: CASSSGLAGITDTQYF
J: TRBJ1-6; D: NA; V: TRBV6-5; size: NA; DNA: TGTGCTACGGGGTGGGAGTGGAATTCACCCCTCCACTTT; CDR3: CATGWEWNSPLHF
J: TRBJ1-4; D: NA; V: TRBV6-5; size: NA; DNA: TGTGCCAGCACCTTACAGACTAATGAAAAACTGTTTTTT; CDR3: CASTLQTNEKLFF
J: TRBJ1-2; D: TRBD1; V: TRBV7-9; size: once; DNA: TGTGCCAGCAGCTTAGTGACAGGGGACTATGGCTACACCTTC; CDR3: CASSLVTGDYGYTF
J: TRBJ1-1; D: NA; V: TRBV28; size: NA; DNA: TGTGCCAGCAGTTTATGGGGCAATGGGGAGGGGAACACTGAAGCTTTCTTT; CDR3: CASSLWGNGEGNTEAFF
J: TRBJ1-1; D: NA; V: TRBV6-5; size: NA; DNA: TGTGCCAGCAGTCCCCCCGACAGAGTTTCCCCCTCAGCTTTCTTT; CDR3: CASSPPDRVSPSAFF
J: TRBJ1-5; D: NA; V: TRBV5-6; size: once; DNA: TGTGCCAGCAGCTTGTACACCCCTAGCAATCAGCCCCAGCATTTT; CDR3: CASSLYTPSNQPQHF
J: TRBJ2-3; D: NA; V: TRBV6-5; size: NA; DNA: TGTGCCACCACGGGGGCTAGCGGTGGAGATACGCAGTATTTT; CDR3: CATTGASGGDTQYF
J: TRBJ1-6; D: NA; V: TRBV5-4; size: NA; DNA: TGTGCCAGCAGCGTCAGGAATTACTATAATTCACCCCTCCACTTT; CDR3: CASSVRNYYNSPLHF
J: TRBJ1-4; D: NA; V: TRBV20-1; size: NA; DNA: TGCAGTGCTAGTCCTGGAGGGGCCGTCTTAACTAATGAAAAACTGTTTTTT; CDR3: CSASPGGAVLTNEKLFF
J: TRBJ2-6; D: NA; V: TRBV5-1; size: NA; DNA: TGCGCCAGCAGCCTCCCTGGGGCCAACGTCCTGACTTTC; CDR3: CASSLPGANVLTF
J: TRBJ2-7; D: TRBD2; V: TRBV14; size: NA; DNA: TGTGCCAGCAGCCAAGATGGAGCGGGGCTTTACGAGCAGTACTTC; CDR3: CASSQDGAGLYEQYF
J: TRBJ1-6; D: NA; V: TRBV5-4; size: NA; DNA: TGTGCCAGCAGCTTGACAGGGAAGAATGATTCACCCCTCCACTTT; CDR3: CASSLTGKNDSPLHF
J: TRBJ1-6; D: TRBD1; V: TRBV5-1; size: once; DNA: TGCGCCAGCAGCTTCTCGTACGACAGGGCAAATTCACCCCTCCACTTT; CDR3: CASSFSYDRANSPLHF
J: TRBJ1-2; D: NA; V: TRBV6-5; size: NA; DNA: TGTGCCAGCACCGAACGGGGAGGCTACACCTTC; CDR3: CASTERGGYTF
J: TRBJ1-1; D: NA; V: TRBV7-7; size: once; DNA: TGTGCCAGCAGCTTACGTCGGTTCTGGGAAGCTTTCTTT; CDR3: CASSLRRFWEAFF
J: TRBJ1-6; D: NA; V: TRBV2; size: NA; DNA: TGTGCCAGCATAATGGACAGTAATTCACCCCTCCACTTT; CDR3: CASIMDSNSPLHF
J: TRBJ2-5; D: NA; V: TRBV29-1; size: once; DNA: TGCAGCGTTGTCTTTCTGGAGACCCAGTACTTC; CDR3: CSVVFLETQYF
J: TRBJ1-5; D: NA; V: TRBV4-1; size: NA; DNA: TGCGCCAGCAGCCAAGTACTACCAGGGGTTAGGGATCAGCCCCAGCATTTT; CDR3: CASSQVLPGVRDQPQHF
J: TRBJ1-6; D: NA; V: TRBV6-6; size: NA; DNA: TGTGCCAGCAGCTACCGGACTTTTACGAGGTATTCACCCCTCCACTTT; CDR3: CASSYRTFTRYSPLHF
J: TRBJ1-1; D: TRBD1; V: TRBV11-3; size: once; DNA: TGTGCCAGCAGCCCACAGGGGGAGGGCACTGAAGCTTTCTTT; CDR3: CASSPQGEGTEAFF
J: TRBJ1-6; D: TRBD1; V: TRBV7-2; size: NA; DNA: TGTGCCAGCAGCTTACGACAGGGCAATTCACCCCTCCACTTT; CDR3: CASSLRQGNSPLHF
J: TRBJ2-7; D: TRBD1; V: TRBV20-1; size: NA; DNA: TGCAGTGCTAGTAAGACAGGGGCGACCTACGAGCAGTACTTC; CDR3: CSASKTGATYEQYF
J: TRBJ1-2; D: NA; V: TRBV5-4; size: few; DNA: TGTGCCAGCAAGGCACCGGGGTACTATGGCTACACCTTC; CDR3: CASKAPGYYGYTF
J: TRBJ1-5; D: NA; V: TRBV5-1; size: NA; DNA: TGCGCCAGCAGCTTGGGACAGCATAGCAATCAGCCCCAGCATTTT; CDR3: CASSLGQHSNQPQHF
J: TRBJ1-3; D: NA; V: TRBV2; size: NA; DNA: TGTGCCAGCAGTCCACCCCCGACAGGTTCTACTGGAAACACCATATATTTT; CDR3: CASSPPPTGSTGNTIYF
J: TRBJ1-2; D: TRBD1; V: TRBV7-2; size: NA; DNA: TGTGCCAGCAGCTCGAAGACAGGGGGCGCCAGGAGCTACACCTTC; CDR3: CASSSKTGGARSYTF
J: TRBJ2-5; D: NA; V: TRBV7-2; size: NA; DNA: TGTGCCAGCAGCTTAATTCGGGGGGCAGGGGTTCAAGAGACCCAGTACTTC; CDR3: CASSLIRGAGVQETQYF
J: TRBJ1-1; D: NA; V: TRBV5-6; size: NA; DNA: TGTGCCAGCAGCCCGTACACAGGGAATGCTGAAGCTTTCTTT; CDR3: CASSPYTGNAEAFF
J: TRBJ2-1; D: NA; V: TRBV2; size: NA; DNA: TGTGCCAGCAGTGATCCTGTTCTAGCGCGGTTACGGTACAATGAGCAGTTCTTC; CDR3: CASSDPVLARLRYNEQFF